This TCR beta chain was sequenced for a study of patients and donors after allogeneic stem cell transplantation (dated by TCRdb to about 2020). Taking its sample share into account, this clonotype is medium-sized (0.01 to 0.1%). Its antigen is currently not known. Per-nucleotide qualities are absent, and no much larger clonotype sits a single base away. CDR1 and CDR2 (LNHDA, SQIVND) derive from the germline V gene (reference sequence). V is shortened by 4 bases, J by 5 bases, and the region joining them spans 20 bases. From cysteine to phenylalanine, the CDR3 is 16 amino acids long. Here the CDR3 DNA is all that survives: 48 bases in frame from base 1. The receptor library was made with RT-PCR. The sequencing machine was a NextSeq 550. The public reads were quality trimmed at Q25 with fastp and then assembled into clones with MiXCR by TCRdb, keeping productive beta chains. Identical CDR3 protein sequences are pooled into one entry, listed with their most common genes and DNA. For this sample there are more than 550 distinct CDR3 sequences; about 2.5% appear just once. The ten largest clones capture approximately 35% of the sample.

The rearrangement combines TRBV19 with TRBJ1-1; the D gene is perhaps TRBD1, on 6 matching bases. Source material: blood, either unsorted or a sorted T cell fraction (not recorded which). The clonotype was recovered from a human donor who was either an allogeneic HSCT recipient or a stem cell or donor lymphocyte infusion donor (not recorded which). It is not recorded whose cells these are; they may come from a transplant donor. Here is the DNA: TGTGCCAGTAGTACCCAGACAGGTCCTCAGGTTACTGAAGCTTTCTTT. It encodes CASSTQTGPQVTEAFF.